Only a few counts were recorded for the clone carrying this TCR beta chain. Its antigen remains unidentified. The sample comes from a study of beta chain features in type 1 diabetes. Study at large: Age and gender were similar between patients and healthy donors, as were cell yields.

Study observations and caveats: Shortening of TCRB CDR3s, moderate but significant, appeared in all four CD4+ subsets of Type 1 diabetes patients.

The whole isolated RNA underwent reverse transcription, so sequencing captured expressed TCRB transcripts. Clones were read by immunoSEQ multiplex PCR, and TCRdb kept only the in-frame ones, dropping some. This sample carries some 660,000 clones, about an eighth of them seen once, and the ten largest clones take approximately 0.043%. Sequencing was done on a sample of naive CD4+ T cells from blood. This sequence originates from a man younger than 35 with type 1 diabetes.

The CDR3 nucleotides read TGCGCCAGCAGCCTGGGAGCGGGGGCTGGTACAGATACGCAGTATTTT. As protein: CASSLGAGAGTDTQYF. The V gene is TRBV4-3, the J gene TRBJ2-3; 8 positions agree with TRBD2. The trim removed 4 bases at V and 3 bases at J, leaving 9 bases unmatched. Germline V gene data show CDR1 as LGHNA and CDR2 as YSLEER. The length of the CDR3 is 16 residues.